Sequencing of this TCR beta chain was carried out in a study of metastatic and nonmetastatic thyroid tumors. About the research overall: Peripheral blood and tumor or nodule samples from malignant and benign thyroid patients were compared.

Germline V gene sequence: CDR1 SGHAT, CDR2 FQDESV (reference sequence). Trimming took 0 bases from V and 4 from J, leaving 9 bases between them. This CDR3 has 14 residues. No patient had received any treatment before thyroid surgery. This clone was seen repeatedly, ten times or more. TCRdb recomputed clones from the PCR reads via MiXCR. The sample shows roughly 30,000 clones, roughly 30% of them seen only once. V gene TRBV11-1 combines with J gene TRBJ1-1; D not certain. The origin of this receptor is a female donor with papillary thyroid cancer or a benign thyroid nodule (not recorded which). Some clones in this sample may be carry-over from other donors' samples. The sequenced sample consisted of blood. CDR3 in amino acids: CASSLALRGTEAFF. CDR3 DNA sequence: TGTGCCAGCAGCTTAGCTTTACGGGGCACTGAAGCTTTCTTT.